The sequence of this T cell receptor beta chain was determined in a study of CD4 T cells in relation to SARS-CoV-2 and coronaviruses. Turning to the study itself: PBMCs were cultured with antigen for 10 days before TCR beta sequencing. The HLA restriction of the shared crossreactive spike epitopes was mapped.

The J segment lost 7 bases and the V segment lost 6 bases, leaving 7 bases of the junction unmatched. Per germline, CDR1 KGHDR and CDR2 SFDVKD. The CDR3 is 14 residues long. About this clone: Its specificity is unknown.

TCRdb's table, derived via immunoSEQ multiplex PCR, lists solely in-frame clones and lacks some. The table has roughly 20,000 clones, over 65% seen once. Unexposed donor CD4+ T cells date from 2011-2018, before the COVID-19 pandemic. The cells were cultured for 10 days before CD4+ T cells were isolated. The sample comprised CD4+ T cells from PBMCs, cultured in vitro. This TCR derives from a human donor in good health. The genes are TRBV24-1 and TRBJ2-7; TRBD2 agrees at 11 bases. The DNA of the CDR3 is TGTGCCACCAGTCCTACTAGCGGGAGATGGGAGCAGTACTTC. It translates to CATSPTSGRWEQYF.